The entry below gives a single T cell receptor beta chain sequence along with its context. This record belongs to a study of blood T cell repertoires in COVID-19. The wider study: Donors in the United States, Italy and Spain gave samples during acute or convalescent COVID-19. T cells, B-cell-depleted T cells, or PBMCs supplied cDNA or gDNA.

As handled by the study authors: Amplification of reference gene primers provided the estimated nucleated cell counts. Measured with immunoSEQ multiplex PCR; TCRdb has only the in-frame clones, and not every one. V and J calls and clone size are as listed in that table; D and trimming were resolved from the DNA. The sample consists of around 300,000 clones, 89% of them appearing once. The ends lost 7 bases at V and 6 bases at J; junction bases unmatched: 6. Per germline, CDR1 LNHNV and CDR2 YYDKDF (reference sequence). This CDR3 is 14 amino acids long. This TCR was sampled from a woman aged 40 to 49 who had recovered from COVID-19. This sequence joins TRBV15 and TRBJ2-3; 11 positions match TRBD2. The specimen was peripheral blood. The CDR3 here is CATITSGSPDTQYF. As DNA, the CDR3 is TGTGCCACCATAACTAGCGGGAGCCCGGATACGCAGTATTTT.